Presented here are 21 T cell receptor beta chains from one specimen sequenced in a study of blood T cell repertoires in COVID-19. Assay: immunoSEQ multiplex PCR; the TCRdb copy retains only in-frame clones and omits some. Of about 70,000 clones listed, under 95% are singletons. Sequencing was performed on peripheral blood. These receptor sequences come from a human donor in a cohort sampled during active COVID-19.

The rearrangement uses TRBV9 and TRBJ1-6, with D hard to call. V was shortened by 0 bases and J by 7 bases, with 8 bases between the two germline ends. CDR3 length: 14 amino acids. Per germline, CDR1 SGDLS and CDR2 YYNGEE. CDR3 residues: CASSVGRSNSPLHF. The CDR3 bases are TGTGCCAGCAGCGTAGGCCGGTCAAATTCACCCCTCCACTTT.

V is TRBV4-1 and J is TRBJ2-7; D perhaps matches TRBD2 (6 bases). Germline CDR1 is MGHRA and CDR2 is YSYEKL. The CDR3 extends over 10 amino acids. The CDR3 DNA follows: TGCGGGGGGGTGTACGAGGAGCAGTACTTC. This translates into CGGVYEEQYF.

The rearrangement joins TRBV6-2 or TRBV6-3 to TRBJ2-7; 10 nucleotides match TRBD2. Germline CDR1 is MNHEY and CDR2 is SVGEGT. Trimming cost V 4 bases and J 2 bases; bases outside gene matches: 8. The CDR3 consists of 16 residues. CDR3: CASSSSASGGPYEQYF. The DNA for the CDR3 is TGTGCCAGCAGTTCGTCCGCTAGCGGGGGACCCTACGAGCAGTACTTC.

V is TRBV11-2 and J is TRBJ1-2, with 10 bases that match TRBD1. The CDR3 runs to 17 residues. The ends lost 2 bases at V and 2 bases at J; junction bases unmatched: 8. The germline V gene encodes CDR1 SGHAT and CDR2 FQNNGV. CDR3 coding DNA: TGTGCCAGCAGCTTACTCCGGGACAGGGGCTCGAACTATGGCTACACCTTC. Translation gives CASSLLRDRGSNYGYTF.

The genes are TRBV9 and TRBJ2-3, with D perhaps TRBD2 (6 bases). The CDR3 length is 15 residues. V lost 2 bases and J lost 1, with 11 bases in between. Germline V gives CDR1 SGDLS, CDR2 YYNGEE. CDR3 in amino acids: CASSVGDWGTDTQYF. CDR3 nucleotide sequence: TGTGCCAGCAGCGTTGGGGACTGGGGCACAGATACGCAGTATTTT.

This chain connects TRBV28 to TRBJ2-5; tentatively, D is TRBD2 (6 bases). CDR3 length: 17 residues. Trimming stripped 0 bases from V and 2 bases from J, with 16 bases between. Germline assignment: CDR1 MDHEN and CDR2 SYDVKM. The CDR3 is CASSLWPGEAIQETQYF. CDR3 DNA: TGTGCCAGCAGTTTATGGCCCGGGGAGGCAATACAAGAGACCCAGTACTTC.

The V and J genes are TRBV6-6 and TRBJ1-2; TRBD1 matches 7 bases. The junction had 9 bases not matched to a gene; V was cut back by 7 bases and J by 4 bases. Germline V gives CDR1 MNHNY, CDR2 SVGAGI (reference sequence). The CDR3 is 14 amino acids. This CDR3 reads CASTDTGDAYGYTF. As DNA, the CDR3 is TGTGCCAGCACCGACACAGGGGACGCCTATGGCTACACCTTC.

V is TRBV11-2 and J is TRBJ1-1, with a tentative D call TRBD1 (6 bases). Germline V gene sequence: CDR1 SGHAT, CDR2 FQNNGV. V was pared by 4 bases and J by 5 bases, with 20 bases between. The CDR3 length is 16 residues. For the CDR3, the DNA is TGTGCCAGCAGCTCCAACCAAGGGAGGGGGAGGACTGAAGCTTTCTTT. Translated: CASSSNQGRGRTEAFF.

This chain connects TRBV27 to TRBJ2-7, with 9 bases fitting TRBD1. The V segment lost 6 bases and the J segment 0 bases; nucleotides outside the gene matches: 6. CDR3 size: 15 residues. Germline V gives CDR1 MNHEY, CDR2 SMNVEV (reference sequence). The CDR3 sequence is CASRPQGAASYEQYF. DNA of the CDR3: TGTGCCAGCAGACCACAGGGGGCGGCCTCCTACGAGCAGTACTTC.

This rearrangement joins TRBV11-2 to TRBJ2-7; possibly TRBD1 for D (6 bases). The CDR3 contains 15 residues. CDR1 and CDR2 from the germline V gene are SGHAT and FQNNGV. V was shortened by 1 base and J by 4 bases, with 14 bases between the two germline ends. CDR3 residues: CASSLALEGDYEQYF. For the CDR3, the DNA is TGTGCCAGCAGCTTAGCCCTTGAGGGGGATTACGAGCAGTACTTC.

V gene TRBV30 combines with J gene TRBJ2-7, with 8 nucleotides matching TRBD1. CDR1 is GTSNPN, CDR2 SVGIG, per germline (reference sequence). The V segment lost 5 bases and the J segment 4 bases; nucleotides outside the gene matches: 1. This CDR3 region has 11 residues. CDR3 sequence reads: CAWQGAYEQYF. The DNA of the CDR3 is TGTGCCTGGCAGGGGGCTTACGAGCAGTACTTC.

This clone was counted a single time. This rearrangement joins TRBV6-5 to TRBJ1-5; no definite D call. The CDR3 runs 13 residues. The V end lost 9 bases, the J end lost 1 base, and 10 bases lay between the germline ends. CDR1 and CDR2 (germline): MNHEY, SVGAGI. CDR3 sequence (DNA): TGTGCCAGTGGAGCAAAAAGCAATCAGCCCCAGCATTTT. Its translation is CASGAKSNQPQHF.

The chain is built from TRBV29-1 and TRBJ2-7, with D perhaps TRBD1 (7 bases). V lost 1 base to trimming and J lost 2 bases, with 15 bases between them. CDR3 length equals 15 residues. Germline assignment: CDR1 SQVTM and CDR2 ANQGSEA. The CDR3 DNA follows: TGCAGCGTTGAAGGGGGGGAAACAGGGGCCTACGAGCAGTACTTC. Protein: CSVEGGETGAYEQYF.

The chain has TRBV18 and TRBJ1-1, with a weak D call TRBD1 (6 bases). Per the germline V gene, CDR1 is KGHSH and CDR2 is LQKENI. The CDR3 sequence is 15 residues long. V was cut by 1 base and J by 5 bases, with 14 bases left in between. This CDR3 is CASSPRPGGVTEAFF. Here the CDR3 DNA reads TGTGCCAGCTCACCACGCCCGGGGGGCGTAACTGAAGCTTTCTTT.

This clone has a single count. The V call is TRBV30, the J call TRBJ1-5; D not certain. This CDR3 has 16 amino acids. V lost 7 bases, J lost 0 bases, and 19 bases lay in between. Germline V CDR1 and CDR2: GTSNPN, SVGIG (reference sequence). The CDR3 loop reads CAFSAFSIYSNQPQHF. Here the CDR3 DNA reads TGTGCCTTCAGCGCATTCTCAATTTATAGCAATCAGCCCCAGCATTTT.

CDR3: CASSVGQGGFLSNQPQHF. DNA of the CDR3: TGCGCCAGCAGTGTGGGACAGGGAGGATTCTTGAGCAATCAGCCCCAGCATTTT. The chain links TRBV10-1 to TRBJ1-5; 9 bases line up with TRBD1. The CDR3 contains 18 residues. The V gene end was trimmed by 4 bases and the J gene end by 1 base; junction bases not matched to a gene: 11. CDR1 is WNHNN and CDR2 is SYGVQD in the germline V gene (reference sequence).

Points on this clone: At the DNA level, this CDR3 is encoded by other sequences in the same sample as well. The chain uses TRBV13 and TRBJ1-5; D ambiguous. The CDR3 sequence is 12 residues long. The V gene's germline CDR1 is PRHDT and CDR2 FYEKMQ (reference sequence). V gave up 0 bases and J gave up 6 bases, with 3 bases separating them. CDR3 in amino acids: CASSLGRQPQHF. The CDR3 DNA sequence: TGTGCCAGCAGCTTAGGTCGTCAGCCCCAGCATTTT.

The V call is TRBV28, the J call TRBJ1-2; D ambiguous. This CDR3 has 13 amino acids. Trimming left V 3 bases short and J 2 bases short, with 7 bases between. CDR1 and CDR2 (germline): MDHEN, SYDVKM. The CDR3 region has the DNA TGTGCCAGCAGTTTGGGCAGGAACTATGGCTACACCTTC. As protein: CASSLGRNYGYTF.

This clone appeared once. The chain is built from TRBV12-3 or TRBV12-4 and TRBJ1-3; the match to TRBD1 covers 7 bases. The CDR3 length is 13 residues. V dropped 8 bases and J dropped 2; count of bases not matched to a gene: 3. CDR3 bases: TGTGCCAGCTCAAGGGGGCCTGGAAACACCATATATTTT. It specifies CASSRGPGNTIYF.

The chain has TRBV4-1 and TRBJ2-7; 11 bases align to TRBD2. Germline values: CDR1 MGHRA, CDR2 YSYEKL. This CDR3 spans 17 amino acids. Trimming took 2 bases from V and 4 from J; bases not matched to a gene: 10. The CDR3 DNA reads as TGCGCCAGCAGCCAATTTAGCGGGGGGGCCGAGTTATACGAGCAGTACTTC. Amino acids: CASSQFSGGAELYEQYF.

The chain has TRBV20-1 and TRBJ2-1, with 8 bases aligning to TRBD2. In germline, CDR1 is DFQATT, CDR2 SNEGSKA (reference sequence). This CDR3 region has 16 residues. V lost 3 bases to trimming and J lost 7 bases; unmatched junction nucleotides: 14. Written as DNA, the CDR3 is TGCAGTGCTAGTACGCGGCGGGGGGCCGGGGTAAATGAGCAGTTCTTC. Encoded protein: CSASTRRGAGVNEQFF.